This T cell receptor (beta chain) was found in a study of blood T cell repertoires in COVID-19. TCRdb's copy holds only in-frame clones and misses some; the assay was immunoSEQ multiplex PCR. The repertoire consists of tens of thousands of clones, with 82% occurring once and the leading ten covering around 7%. This clonotype was sampled from a man aged 40-55 years with acute or convalescent COVID-19. The sequenced sample consisted of peripheral blood.

CDR3 sequence (DNA): TGTGCCAGCAGTTCCCCTGGCACAGATACGCAGTATTTT. It encodes CASSSPGTDTQYF. The chain joins TRBV6-5 to TRBJ2-3; D is undetermined. V lost 4 bases and J lost 1, with 6 bases in between. The CDR3 has 13 amino acids. In germline, CDR1 is MNHEY, CDR2 SVGAGI.